A single sample gave rise to the 8 T cell receptor beta chains below, sequenced in a study of T cell changes during pregnancy in multiple sclerosis. This table comes from immunoSEQ multiplex PCR, and its TCRdb copy is limited to in-frame clones, with some not included. Here the sample spans tens of thousands of clones, 70% to 90% being singletons. Sequencing was performed on CD4+ T cells from peripheral blood mononuclear cells, taken in the first trimester of pregnancy. The receptors derive from a female donor in good health, enrolled as a control in a pregnancy study.

The chain uses TRBV4-2 and TRBJ2-3; TRBD2 aligns across 13 bases. V gave up 3 bases and J gave up 6 bases; unmatched junction bases: 6. Germline V CDR1 and CDR2: LGHNA, YNFKEQ. This CDR3 contains 16 residues. The CDR3 sequence: CASSHGTSGERDTQYF. CDR3 coding DNA: TGTGCCAGCAGCCACGGGACTAGCGGGGAGAGGGATACGCAGTATTTT.

A single count supports this clone. The chain has TRBV28 and TRBJ2-7; 8 nucleotides line up with TRBD2. CDR1 and CDR2 from the germline V gene are MDHEN and SYDVKM. V gave up 8 bases and J gave up 6 bases; unmatched junction bases: 12. The CDR3 runs to 14 residues. The CDR3 is CASLQRESLREQYF. The DNA of the CDR3 is TGTGCCAGCCTCCAGCGGGAGTCCCTACGCGAGCAGTACTTC.

The J gene is TRBJ1-2, the V gene TRBV5-1; 7 nucleotides agree with TRBD1. This CDR3 has 15 residues. CDR1 and CDR2 (germline): SGHRS, YFSETQ. The V and J ends lost 0 bases and 2 bases, in that order; junction bases with no gene match: 4. The CDR3: CASSLDPGQNYGYTF. The CDR3 DNA sequence: TGCGCCAGCAGCTTGGACCCGGGACAGAACTATGGCTACACCTTC.

V and J are TRBV10-3 and TRBJ1-1; TRBD1 might be the D (6 bases). This CDR3 has 13 residues. Germline V gives CDR1 ENHRY, CDR2 SYGVKD. Deletions cut 4 bases from V and 8 bases from J, with 14 bases between. The CDR3 loop is CAISVGRGTEAFF. In nucleotides, the CDR3 is TGTGCCATCAGTGTGGGCAGGGGTACGGAAGCTTTCTTT.

This chain uses TRBV27 with TRBJ1-2; TRBD1 might be the D (5 bases). CDR1 and CDR2 from the germline V gene are MNHEY and SMNVEV (reference sequence). The CDR3 spans 14 residues. V dropped 6 bases and J dropped 4 bases, with 15 bases sitting between them. CDR3 amino acids: CASRIKTDSYGYTF. DNA for the CDR3: TGTGCCAGCAGGATAAAGACAGACTCCTATGGCTACACCTTC.

The rearrangement links TRBV5-1 to TRBJ2-7; 10 bases fit TRBD1. The germline V gene encodes CDR1 SGHRS and CDR2 YFSETQ. After removal of 4 bases from V and 6 bases from J, the junction contained 7 bases not matched to a gene. This CDR3 is built from 14 residues. The CDR3 sequence is CASSPGTGAGEQYF. The CDR3 DNA is TGCGCCAGCAGCCCTGGGACAGGGGCCGGCGAGCAGTACTTC.

This clone was counted once. The V call is TRBV11-2, the J call TRBJ1-2; possible D gene TRBD1, 6 bases. Per the germline V gene, CDR1 is SGHAT and CDR2 is FQNNGV. V was cut by 6 bases and J by 8 bases, with 16 bases left in between. CDR3 length equals 13 residues. The CDR3 coding sequence is TGTGCCAGCAGTCAGGGGAACCCTAGGGGCTACACCTTC. Its protein is CASSQGNPRGYTF.

The V gene is TRBV2, the J gene TRBJ2-1, with a tentative D call TRBD1 (5 bases). The germline V and J ends were trimmed by 2 bases and 9 bases, with 14 bases remaining between them. Per germline, CDR1 SNHLY and CDR2 FYNNEI. The CDR3 has 14 residues. The chain's CDR3 is CASSESQGWAEQFF. CDR3 bases: TGTGCCAGCAGTGAATCTCAGGGATGGGCTGAGCAGTTCTTC. The full variable domain, in which reference TRBV2 and TRBJ2-1 provide the parts outside the CDR3, is EPEVTQTPSHQVTQMGQEVILRCVPISNHLYFYWYRQILGQKVEFLVSFYNNEISEKSEIFDDQFSVERPDGSNFTLKIRSTKLEDSAMYFCASSESQGWAEQFFGPGTRLTVL.